This T cell receptor (beta chain) was captured in a study of blood T cell repertoires in COVID-19. On the study more broadly: The study drew acute and convalescent COVID-19 samples from the United States, Italy and Spain. The analysed material was cDNA or gDNA that came from T cells, B-cell-depleted T cells, or PBMCs.

How the authors handled the data: Estimated nucleated cell counts came from reference gene primer amplification. Only in-frame clones appear in the TCRdb table, and some are missing; sequencing was by immunoSEQ multiplex PCR. The V and J calls and clone size were taken over from that table, and D and trimming were inferred from the DNA. The sample includes approximately 92,000 clones, less than 85% of them seen just once. The clonotype was recovered from a man between 45 and 60 years old who had recovered from COVID-19. Sequenced input: peripheral blood.

The CDR3 loop reads CASSLVLAGYNEQFF. The DNA of the CDR3 is TGCGCCAGCAGCTTGGTCCTAGCGGGATACAATGAGCAGTTCTTC. The chain uses TRBV5-1 and TRBJ2-1, with TRBD2 identical over 9 bases. CDR1 and CDR2 from the germline V gene are SGHRS and YFSETQ. Germline trimming cut 0 bases from V and 4 bases from J; bases unmatched to any gene: 2. CDR3 length: 15 amino acids.